This entry is about one T cell receptor (beta chain). Antigen specificity is unknown. The V segment lost 2 bases and the J segment 6 bases; nucleotides outside the gene matches: 11. The CDR3 sequence is 16 residues long. Germline loops: CDR1 LGHDT, CDR2 YNNKEL (reference sequence). MiXCR, run by TCRdb on the 5' RACE reads, gives a single entry per CDR3 protein. Among more than 110,000 distinct CDR3 sequences, under 8% were seen once, and the ten largest hold approximately 0.61%. The data originate from a study of T cells after yellow fever vaccination. General study results and limits: Though it reached lower strength, the secondary response hit its peak faster, day 5 versus 15.

The sample in question was CD4+ T cells sorted from PBMCs, obtained 10 days after the yellow fever booster vaccination. The chain carries TRBV3-1 and TRBJ2-7; 9 bases line up with TRBD1. The receptor comes from a man under 40 who received the YFV17D yellow fever vaccine. Here the CDR3 DNA reads TGTGCCAGCAGCCAACCCGGATGGGGACAGGGTTCCGAGCAGTACTTC. Protein: CASSQPGWGQGSEQYF.